Listed here is a single T cell receptor (beta chain). Its antigen remains undetermined. No quality values exist for individual bases; no much larger clone is one base distant. The CDR3 numbers 14 residues from cysteine through phenylalanine. Of all the DNA, just the CDR3 is kept, 42 bases in frame from base 1. V is reduced by 2 bases and J by 5 bases, leaving a spacing of 12 bases between them. For CDR1 and CDR2, the germline V gene (reference sequence) lists LGHDT and YNNKEL. This sample stems from a study of blood T cell repertoires in COVID-19 (dated by TCRdb to the early 2020s). With regard to the full study: Samples covering the acute and convalescent phases of COVID-19 were provided by collaborators in the United States, Italy and Spain. The prospective study material was composed of cDNA or gDNA derived from T cells, B-cell-depleted T cells, or PBMCs. Subjects who had been exposed to COVID-19, were actively infected with it, or had recovered from it provided the deeply sampled blood TCRbeta repertoires that made up the dataset. A freely available public database, intended as a resource for researchers studying the immune response to SARS-CoV-2, is where the repertoires were released. The samples were drawn from two sources: the first 160 participants of the ongoing ImmuneRACE study, and 950 to 1,500 subjects contributed by 6 global collaborators. Sample metadata almost always included a de-identified subject ID, COVID-19 status, age in years and sex. Where available, HLA class I and class II types were obtained from metadata supplied by the sample provider rather than from assay-based typing. Overall results and qualifications from the work: Clinical and demographic metadata were provided uncurated, with the amount varying by source and participant.

TCRbeta CDR3 regions were amplified from genomic DNA using the immunoSEQ Assay, a bias-controlled multiplex PCR. As for the authors' bioinformatics: Within the assay, amplification of reference gene primers was used to estimate how many nucleated cells each sample contained. To quantify the absolute abundance of each unique TCRbeta CDR3 rearrangement, sequence reads were collapsed and filtered. Productive Simpson clonality was computed per sample as the square root of Simpson's diversity index over productive rearrangements. This immuneACCESS table, as held by TCRdb, lists in-frame sequences with V and J called but not all clones. Of the missing ones, under half trace to an unresolved V gene in checked studies; the others have no known cause. D and trimming were read from the DNA, whereas the V and J calls and clone size are those reported in that table. The sample profile shows roughly 130,000 clones; around 87% of them were found once. The ten top clones hold over 3.5% of the sample.

Collaborating institutions collected whole blood in K2EDTA tubes following their own protocols. For TCRbeta analysis, collaborators shipped samples as frozen whole blood, isolated PBMCs, or DNA extracted from either of those sample types. Sequencing used peripheral blood. The sequence joins TRBV3-1 (or the pseudogene TRBV3-2) to TRBJ1-1; the D region possibly corresponds to TRBD1 (6 bases align). The source is a woman aged 55-70 years with acute or convalescent COVID-19. The base sequence is TGTGCCAGCAGCCAACTACATGGGACAACTGAAGCTTTCTTT. Translation gives CASSQLHGTTEAFF.